This TCR beta chain was identified during a study of blood T cell repertoires in COVID-19. Study in general: Whether acute or convalescent, the COVID-19 samples came from the United States, Italy and Spain. The cDNA or gDNA used as material had been derived from T cells, B-cell-depleted T cells, or PBMCs.

V was shortened by 5 bases and J by 5 bases, with 12 bases between the two germline ends. The germline V gene has CDR1 SEHNR and CDR2 FQNEAQ (reference sequence). CDR3 size: 13 residues. In the study's own analysis: Nucleated cell counts were estimated from reference gene primer amplification. Clones were sequenced by immunoSEQ multiplex PCR, and TCRdb holds only the in-frame ones, with some missing. V and J calls and clone size follow that table, whereas D and trimming were derived from the DNA. The sample lists about 150,000 clones, around 87% occurring once. The J gene is TRBJ1-2, the V gene TRBV7-9; D remains unclear. The TCR originated in a man in his sixties with COVID-19, enrolled during active disease. The source material was peripheral blood. As DNA, the CDR3 is TGTGCCAGCAGCCGGGGATTTGGGTATGGCTACACCTTC. Translated, it gives CASSRGFGYGYTF.